This record looks at one T cell receptor (beta chain) sequence and its context. The source of the sample is a study of blood T cell repertoires in COVID-19. The protocol was immunoSEQ multiplex PCR, while the TCRdb copy is restricted to in-frame clones and leaves out a portion. The sample yields about 210,000 clones, about nine tenths seen once. The CDR3 is 17 residues long. Germline V gene lookup returns CDR1 LNHDA and CDR2 SQIVND (reference sequence). The germline V and J ends were trimmed by 3 bases and 2 bases, with 17 bases remaining between them. The chain is built from TRBV19 and TRBJ1-5; the D gene is possibly TRBD1 (5 bases). The sample was PBMCs or T cells enriched from blood (not recorded which). The sequence was collected from a young man who had recovered from COVID-19. This CDR3 reads CASSIRRRALGNQPQHF. The CDR3 bases are TGTGCCAGTAGTATCCGACGCAGGGCCCTTGGCAATCAGCCCCAGCATTTT.